These T cell receptor beta chains were read from a single sample in a study of T cells expressing NK-cell markers. TCRdb processed the 5' RACE reads again and assigns one entry to each CDR3 protein, with no DNA. The sample table sets out about 260,000 distinct CDR3 sequences. Input material: blood T cells: a sorted CD56 or NKG2C T cell subset, CD4+ or CD8+ T cells, or bulk PBMC T cells (not recorded which). The receptors originated from a woman between 18 and 69 years old in good health. Both conserved end residues are part of each CDR3.

J,V,CDR3
TRBJ1-2,TRBV20-1,CSARTTGFETGYTF
TRBJ2-5,TRBV29-1,CSVEGAGETQYF
TRBJ1-1,TRBV25-1,CASNIQGAEAFF
TRBJ2-1,TRBV7-8,CASSLVARGLYLEQFF
TRBJ2-5,TRBV5-1,CASSPGLAGPQETQYF
TRBJ2-7,TRBV20-1,CSALAEGGYEQYF
TRBJ1-1,TRBV4-3,CASSYREGGNAFF
TRBJ1-1,TRBV7-2,CASSSQGTTNTEAFF
TRBJ2-3,TRBV18,CASSKTGFGSGTDTQYF
TRBJ1-2,TRBV5-6,CASSLVPSGKSYGYTF
TRBJ1-5,TRBV12-3/TRBV12-4,CASSGGTGRNQPQHF
TRBJ1-4,TRBV12-3/TRBV12-4,CASSFGGKHEKLFF
TRBJ1-1,TRBV28,CASSPPDRGNTEAFF
TRBJ2-5,TRBV12-3/TRBV12-4,CASSQREGTETQYF
TRBJ2-7,TRBV20-1,CSARGGSSVYEQYF
TRBJ1-2,TRBV24-1,CATSEDRGATKSNYGYTF
TRBJ2-5,TRBV20-1,CSARTVQETQYF
TRBJ2-3,TRBV20-1,CSARPLAGFADTQYF
TRBJ2-2,TRBV7-2,CASSLVGTSGRTGELFF
TRBJ2-3,TRBV18,CASSPPEQPDTQYF
TRBJ2-3,TRBV6-1,CASSRRGAGGPDTQYF
TRBJ2-2,TRBV5-4,CASSLGGVANTGELFF
TRBJ2-3,TRBV6-5,CASSYIPRTRDSLIHTDTQYF
TRBJ2-5,TRBV6-1,CASSPGLRGETQYF
TRBJ1-5,TRBV28,CASRVVGGSGSYSNQPQHF
TRBJ2-1,TRBV4-3,CASSQERGYGEQFF
TRBJ2-4,TRBV3-1,CASSQTFGLAGSLAKNIQYF
TRBJ1-1,TRBV6-2/TRBV6-3,CASSLNRYGAFF
TRBJ2-3,TRBV20-1,CSARGGINTDTQYF
TRBJ2-4,TRBV7-9,CASIRTGRGKNIQYF
TRBJ2-3,TRBV4-3,CASSQALTTTDTQYF
TRBJ2-2,TRBV7-3,CASSLKAGELFF
TRBJ2-1,TRBV9,CASSGNPGLEVNEQFF
TRBJ2-7,TRBV20-1,CSASTPQGTPYEQYF
TRBJ2-5,TRBV10-3,CAISPETGKQETQYF
TRBJ2-3,TRBV4-3,CASSQEVSTDTQYF
TRBJ2-5,TRBV12-3/TRBV12-4,CASSSYETQYF
TRBJ1-6,TRBV20-1,CSALLPQPGSPLHF
TRBJ2-3,TRBV20-1,CSARVGTYTDTQYF
TRBJ2-3,TRBV5-1,CASSTSGGLARSTDTQYF
TRBJ2-7,TRBV7-2,CASSASGRFPDF
TRBJ1-1,TRBV5-1,CASSLEGQDTEAFF
TRBJ2-1,TRBV28,CASSSPIRANEQFF
TRBJ1-1,TRBV5-1,CASSLQGVYTEAFF
TRBJ2-1,TRBV20-1,CSARRAPYNEQFF
TRBJ2-3,TRBV2,CASRMSFLVSTDTQYF
TRBJ2-3,TRBV20-1,CSAREVGPDTQYF
TRBJ2-7,TRBV19,CASSIGTASYEQYF
TRBJ2-4,TRBV20-1,CSAMTHPAKNIQYF
TRBJ2-7,TRBV29-1,CSVEDPVKGYEQYF
TRBJ2-1,TRBV6-6,CASSYLQNEQFF
TRBJ2-3,TRBV20-1,CSASGPTDTQYF
TRBJ1-6,TRBV11-2,CASSLEAGLNSPLHF
TRBJ1-3,TRBV7-9,CASSFPKTGDTIYF
TRBJ2-3,TRBV6-2/TRBV6-3,CASSPDRRQLADTQYF